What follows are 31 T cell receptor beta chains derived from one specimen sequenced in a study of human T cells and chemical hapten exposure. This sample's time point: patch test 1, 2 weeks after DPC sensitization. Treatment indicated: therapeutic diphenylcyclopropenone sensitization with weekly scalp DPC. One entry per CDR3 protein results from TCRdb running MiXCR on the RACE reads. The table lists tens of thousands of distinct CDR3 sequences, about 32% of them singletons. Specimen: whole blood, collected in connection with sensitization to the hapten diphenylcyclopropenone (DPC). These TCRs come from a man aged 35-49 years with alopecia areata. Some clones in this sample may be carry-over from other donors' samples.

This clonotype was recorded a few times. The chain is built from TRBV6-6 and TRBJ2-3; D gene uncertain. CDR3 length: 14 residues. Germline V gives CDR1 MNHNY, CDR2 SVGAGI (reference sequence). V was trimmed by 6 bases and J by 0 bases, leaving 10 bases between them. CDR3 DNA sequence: TGTGCCAGCAGGCCCGGTGGCAGCACAGATACGCAGTATTTT. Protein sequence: CASRPGGSTDTQYF.

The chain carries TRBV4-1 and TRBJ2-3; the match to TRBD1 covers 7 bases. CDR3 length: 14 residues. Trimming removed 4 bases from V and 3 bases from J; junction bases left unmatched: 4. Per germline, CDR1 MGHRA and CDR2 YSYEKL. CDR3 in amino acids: CASSPLTGTDTQYF. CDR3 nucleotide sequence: TGCGCCAGCAGCCCCCTGACAGGGACAGATACGCAGTATTTT.

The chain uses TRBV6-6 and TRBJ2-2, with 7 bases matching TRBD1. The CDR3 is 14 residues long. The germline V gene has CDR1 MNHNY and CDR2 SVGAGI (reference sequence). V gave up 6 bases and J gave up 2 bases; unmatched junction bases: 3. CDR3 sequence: CASSRQGNTGELFF. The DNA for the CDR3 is TGTGCCAGCAGCAGACAGGGCAACACCGGGGAGCTGTTTTTT.

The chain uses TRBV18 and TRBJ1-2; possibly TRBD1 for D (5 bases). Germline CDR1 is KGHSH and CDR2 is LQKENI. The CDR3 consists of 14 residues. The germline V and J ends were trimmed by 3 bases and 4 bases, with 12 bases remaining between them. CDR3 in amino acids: CASSPMGELYGYTF. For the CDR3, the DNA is TGTGCCAGCTCACCTATGGGGGAGCTCTATGGCTACACCTTC.

This chain's CDR3 is CATSRDRTYNEQFF. In DNA form, the CDR3 reads TGTGCCACCAGCAGAGACCGGACCTACAATGAGCAGTTCTTC. The chain links TRBV15 to TRBJ2-1, with unresolved D. V gave up 0 bases and J gave up 2 bases, with 5 bases separating them. Germline CDR1 reads LNHNV; CDR2 reads YYDKDF (reference sequence). The CDR3 contains 14 residues.

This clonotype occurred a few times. The CDR3 coding sequence is TGTGCCAGCTCCCGCTCGGACAGGGGGACTGAAGCTTTCTTT. Residues: CASSRSDRGTEAFF. The V call is TRBV18, the J call TRBJ1-1; 10 bases match TRBD1. The V gene's germline CDR1 is KGHSH and CDR2 LQKENI. V gave up 6 bases and J gave up 5 bases; unmatched junction bases: 6. CDR3 length equals 14 residues.

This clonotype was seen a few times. The CDR3 loop reads CASSRGGPISGANVLTF. The CDR3 DNA sequence: TGTGCCAGCAGCAGGGGGGGCCCGATCTCTGGGGCCAACGTCCTGACTTTC. V usage is TRBV12-3 or TRBV12-4 and J usage is TRBJ2-6; possibly TRBD1 or TRBD2 for D (7 bases each). The CDR3 has 17 residues. Trimming removed 6 bases at V and 0 bases at J, with 15 bases between.

The CDR3 is CASSQAPGTPSTDTQYF. In DNA form, the CDR3 reads TGCGCCAGCAGCCAAGCCCCCGGGACACCTAGCACAGATACGCAGTATTTT. The J gene is TRBJ2-3, the V gene TRBV4-1; TRBD1 might be the D (6 bases). The germline V gene encodes CDR1 MGHRA and CDR2 YSYEKL. This CDR3 comprises 17 residues. Trimming removed 1 base at V and 0 bases at J, with 14 bases between.

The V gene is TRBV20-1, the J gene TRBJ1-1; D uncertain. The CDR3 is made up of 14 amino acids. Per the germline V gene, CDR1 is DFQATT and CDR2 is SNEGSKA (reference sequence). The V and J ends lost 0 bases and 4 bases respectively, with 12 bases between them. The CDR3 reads CSARDFREGTEAFF. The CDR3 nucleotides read TGCAGTGCTAGAGATTTCCGGGAGGGCACTGAAGCTTTCTTT.

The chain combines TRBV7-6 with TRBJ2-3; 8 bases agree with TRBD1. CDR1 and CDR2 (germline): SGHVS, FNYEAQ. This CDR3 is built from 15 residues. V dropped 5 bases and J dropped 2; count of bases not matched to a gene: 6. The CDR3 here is CASSKTGALTDTQYF. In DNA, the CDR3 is TGTGCCAGCAGCAAGACAGGGGCGCTCACAGATACGCAGTATTTT. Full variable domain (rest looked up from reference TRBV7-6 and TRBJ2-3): GAGVSQSPRYKVTKRGQDVALRCDPISGHVSLYWYRQALGQGPEFLTYFNYEAQQDKSGLPNDRFSAERPEGSISTLTIQRTEQRDSAMYRCASSKTGALTDTQYFGPGTRLTVL.

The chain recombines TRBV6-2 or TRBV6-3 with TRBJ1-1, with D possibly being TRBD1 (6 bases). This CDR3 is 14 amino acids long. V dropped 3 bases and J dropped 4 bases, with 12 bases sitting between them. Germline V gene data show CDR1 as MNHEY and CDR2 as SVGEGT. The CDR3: CASSYNRVGTEAFF. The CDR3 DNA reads TGTGCCAGCAGTTATAACAGGGTGGGCACTGAAGCTTTCTTT.

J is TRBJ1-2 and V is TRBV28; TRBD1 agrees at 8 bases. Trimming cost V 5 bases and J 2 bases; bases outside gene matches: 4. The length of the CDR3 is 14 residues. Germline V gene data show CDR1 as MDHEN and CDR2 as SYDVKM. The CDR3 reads CASSQDRVNYGYTF. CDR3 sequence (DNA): TGTGCCAGCAGTCAGGACAGGGTCAACTATGGCTACACCTTC.

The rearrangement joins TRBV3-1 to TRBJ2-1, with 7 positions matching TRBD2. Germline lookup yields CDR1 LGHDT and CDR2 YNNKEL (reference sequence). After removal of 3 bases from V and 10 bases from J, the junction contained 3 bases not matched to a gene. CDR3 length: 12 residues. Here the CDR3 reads CASSQWEGEQFF. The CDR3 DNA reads TGTGCCAGCAGCCAGTGGGAGGGGGAGCAGTTCTTC.

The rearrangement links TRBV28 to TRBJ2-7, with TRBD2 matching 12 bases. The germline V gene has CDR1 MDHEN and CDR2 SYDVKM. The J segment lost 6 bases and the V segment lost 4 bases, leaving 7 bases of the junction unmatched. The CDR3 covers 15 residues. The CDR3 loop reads CASSSRTSGIGEQYF. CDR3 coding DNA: TGTGCCAGCAGTTCACGGACTAGCGGGATTGGCGAGCAGTACTTC.

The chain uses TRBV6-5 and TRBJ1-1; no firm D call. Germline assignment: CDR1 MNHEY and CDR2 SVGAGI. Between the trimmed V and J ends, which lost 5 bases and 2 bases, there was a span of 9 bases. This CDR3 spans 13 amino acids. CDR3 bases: TGTGCCAGCAGTAACACACTCAACACTGAAGCTTTCTTT. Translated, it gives CASSNTLNTEAFF.

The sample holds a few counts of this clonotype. The CDR3 nucleotides read TGTGCCAGCAGTCGCCTGAACGCGGAGCAGTACTTC. This translates into CASSRLNAEQYF. The rearrangement joins TRBV6-2 or TRBV6-3 to TRBJ2-7; no reliable D call. Germline CDR1 MNHEY, CDR2 SVGEGT. The CDR3 totals 12 residues. V dropped 5 bases and J dropped 7 bases, with 12 bases sitting between them.

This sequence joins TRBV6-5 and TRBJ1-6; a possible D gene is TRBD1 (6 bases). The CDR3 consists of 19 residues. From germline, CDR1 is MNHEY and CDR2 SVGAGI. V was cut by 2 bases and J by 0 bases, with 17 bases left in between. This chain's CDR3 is CASSYKTGHRSSYNSPLHF. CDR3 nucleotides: TGTGCCAGCAGTTACAAGACGGGACACCGTAGCTCCTATAATTCACCCCTCCACTTT.

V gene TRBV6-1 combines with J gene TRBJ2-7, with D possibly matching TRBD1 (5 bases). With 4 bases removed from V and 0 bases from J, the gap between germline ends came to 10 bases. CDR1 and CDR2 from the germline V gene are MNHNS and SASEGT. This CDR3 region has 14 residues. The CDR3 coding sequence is TGTGCCAGCAGTGGAACAGGAAACTCCTACGAGCAGTACTTC. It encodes CASSGTGNSYEQYF.

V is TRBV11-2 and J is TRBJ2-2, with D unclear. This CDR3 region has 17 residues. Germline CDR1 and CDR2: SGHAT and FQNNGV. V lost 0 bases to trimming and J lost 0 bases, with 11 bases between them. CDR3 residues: CASSLDRRRSNTGELFF. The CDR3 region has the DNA TGTGCCAGCAGCTTAGACAGGAGAAGGTCGAACACCGGGGAGCTGTTTTTT.

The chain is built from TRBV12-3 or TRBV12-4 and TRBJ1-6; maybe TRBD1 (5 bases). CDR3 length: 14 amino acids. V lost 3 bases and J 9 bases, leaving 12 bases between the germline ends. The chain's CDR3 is CASSLGGKSSPLHF. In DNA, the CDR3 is TGTGCCAGCAGTTTGGGGGGGAAGAGTTCACCCCTCCACTTT.

Here the CDR3 reads CASSKARAHGPGWAGPLYEQYF. CDR3 nucleotides: TGTGCCAGCAGCAAAGCCCGGGCTCACGGCCCAGGTTGGGCGGGACCCCTCTACGAGCAGTACTTC. The V and J genes are TRBV21-1 and TRBJ2-7; the DNA was not compared with TRBD1, the D call given in the table. TRBV21-1 constitutes a pseudogene. The CDR3 runs to 22 residues.

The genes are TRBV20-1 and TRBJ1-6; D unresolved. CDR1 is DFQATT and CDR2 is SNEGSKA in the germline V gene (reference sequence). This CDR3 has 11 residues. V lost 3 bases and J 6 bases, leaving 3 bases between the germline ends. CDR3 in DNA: TGCAGTGCTAGCCCTAATTCACCCCTCCACTTT. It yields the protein CSASPNSPLHF.

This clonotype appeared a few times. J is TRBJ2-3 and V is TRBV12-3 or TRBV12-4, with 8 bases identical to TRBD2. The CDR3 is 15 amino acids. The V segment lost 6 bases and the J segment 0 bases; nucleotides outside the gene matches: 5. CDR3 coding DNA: TGTGCCAGCAGCCATAGCGGGATTAGCACAGATACGCAGTATTTT. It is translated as CASSHSGISTDTQYF.

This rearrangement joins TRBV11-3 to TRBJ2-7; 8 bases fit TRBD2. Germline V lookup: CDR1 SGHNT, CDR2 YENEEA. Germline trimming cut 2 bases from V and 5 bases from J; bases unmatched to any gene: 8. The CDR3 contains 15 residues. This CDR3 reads CASSLTSGRSHEQYF. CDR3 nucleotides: TGTGCCAGCAGCTTAACGAGCGGGAGAAGTCACGAGCAGTACTTC.

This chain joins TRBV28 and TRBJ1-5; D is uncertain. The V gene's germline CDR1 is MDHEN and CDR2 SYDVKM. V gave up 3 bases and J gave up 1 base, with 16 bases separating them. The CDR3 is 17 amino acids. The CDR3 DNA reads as TGTGCCAGCAGTTTGGGCTACCGTCATCGCAGCAATCAGCCCCAGCATTTT. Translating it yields CASSLGYRHRSNQPQHF. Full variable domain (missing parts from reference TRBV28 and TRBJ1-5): DVKVTQSSRYLVKRTGEKVFLECVQDMDHENMFWYRQDPGLGLRLIYFSYDVKMKEKGDIPEGYSVSREKKERFSLILESASTNQTSMYLCASSLGYRHRSNQPQHFGDGTRLSIL.

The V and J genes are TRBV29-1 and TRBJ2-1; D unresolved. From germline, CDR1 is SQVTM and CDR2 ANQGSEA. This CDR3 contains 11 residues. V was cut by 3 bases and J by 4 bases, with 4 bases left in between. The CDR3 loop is CSVERYNEQFF. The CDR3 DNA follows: TGCAGCGTTGAGCGGTACAATGAGCAGTTCTTC.

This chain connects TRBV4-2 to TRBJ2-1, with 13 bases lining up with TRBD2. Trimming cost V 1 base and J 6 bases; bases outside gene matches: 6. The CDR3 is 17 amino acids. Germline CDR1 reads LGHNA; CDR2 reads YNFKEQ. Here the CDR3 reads CASSQGNRLAGGNEQFF. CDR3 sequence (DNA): TGTGCCAGCAGCCAAGGAAACCGACTAGCGGGAGGCAATGAGCAGTTCTTC.

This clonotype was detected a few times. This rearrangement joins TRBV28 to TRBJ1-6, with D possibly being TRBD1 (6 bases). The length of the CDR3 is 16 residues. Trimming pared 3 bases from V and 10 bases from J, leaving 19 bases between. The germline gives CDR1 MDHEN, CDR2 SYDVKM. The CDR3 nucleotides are TGTGCCAGCAGTTTCGGGGGCAGGGTGCGCCGGTCACCCCTCCACTTT. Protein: CASSFGGRVRRSPLHF.

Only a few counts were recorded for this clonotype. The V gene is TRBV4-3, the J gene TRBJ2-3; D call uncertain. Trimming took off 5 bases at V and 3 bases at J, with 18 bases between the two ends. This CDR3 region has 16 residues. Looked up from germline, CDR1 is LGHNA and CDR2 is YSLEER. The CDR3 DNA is TGCGCCAGCAGCACCCGTGTTTCTTTAGGGACAGATACGCAGTATTTT. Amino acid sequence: CASSTRVSLGTDTQYF.

CDR3 in amino acids: CASSLAASGIFQNEQFF. CDR3 DNA: TGTGCCAGCAGCTTGGCCGCTAGCGGGATATTCCAGAATGAGCAGTTCTTC. V usage is TRBV5-5 and J usage is TRBJ2-1; 9 bases agree with TRBD2. Germline CDR1 is SGHKS and CDR2 is YYEKEE (reference sequence). The CDR3 sequence is 17 residues long. The junction had 11 bases not matched to a gene; V was cut back by 0 bases and J by 7 bases.

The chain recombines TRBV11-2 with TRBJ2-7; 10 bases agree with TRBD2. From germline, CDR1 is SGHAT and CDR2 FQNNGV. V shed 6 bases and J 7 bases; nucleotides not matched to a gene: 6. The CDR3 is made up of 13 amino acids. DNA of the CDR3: TGTGCCAGCAGGAGACTAGCGGGCGCGGAGCAGTACTTC. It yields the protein CASRRLAGAEQYF.